The 32 T cell receptor beta chains below were found in one sample sequenced in a study of breast tumors, draining lymph nodes, adjacent tissues (TCRdb year 2016). The axillary draining lymph nodes of breast cancer patients were the source of the lymph node samples. Libraries were prepared through multiplex PCR. The sample was run on an Illumina HiSeq 2000. In-frame beta chains were kept once TCRdb had trimmed the public reads at Q25 with fastp and called clones with MiXCR. Merged by CDR3 protein, the rows form single entries marked with the most common genes and DNA. For this sample the table gives about 220,000 distinct CDR3 sequences, of which under 35% were detected only once. Over 3.5% of the sample is in the top ten clones. The sample taken for sequencing was axillary lymph node tissue. The receptors derive from a female donor with breast cancer. Some clones in this sample may be carry-over from other donors' samples.

Ten or more counts support this clonotype. Sequence at one end of the junction differs from germline and may be a read error. The chain carries TRBV19 and TRBJ2-5; D tentatively reads TRBD1 or TRBD2 (5 bases each). The CDR3 sequence is 17 residues long. CDR1 is LNHDA, CDR2 SQIVND, per germline (reference sequence). This chain's CDR3 is CASSMENYGTLMETQSF. CDR3 sequence (DNA): TGTGCCAGTAGTATGGAGAACTATGGGACCTTAATGGAGACCCAGTCCTTC.

This clonotype has a count of ten or more. The chain carries TRBV10-3 and TRBJ2-1; D gene uncertain. The CDR3 consists of 14 residues. The V gene lost 4 bases and the J gene lost 5 bases, with 12 bases spanning the gap. Germline V CDR1 and CDR2: ENHRY, SYGVKD. CDR3 residues: CAISGHLYHNEQFF. CDR3 coding DNA: TGTGCCATCAGTGGACATCTTTATCACAATGAGCAGTTCTTC.

This clonotype was seen a few times. A junction boundary mismatches the germline segment, possibly from a read error. The rearrangement joins TRBV6-6 to TRBJ2-6, with a possible D match to TRBD1 (5 bases). The CDR3 is made up of 16 amino acids. In germline, CDR1 is MNHNY, CDR2 SVGAGI (reference sequence). CDR3 sequence (DNA): TGTGCCAGCAGTCACTCGAGTGGCTCTGGGGCCAACGTCCTGACTTTT. Residues: CASSHSSGSGANVLTF.

The chain has TRBV6-2 or TRBV6-3 and TRBJ2-4; D not certain. Germline V gene data show CDR1 as MNHEY and CDR2 as SVGEGT. Deletions cut 7 bases from V and 8 bases from J, with 9 bases between. The CDR3 totals 11 residues. Written as DNA, the CDR3 is TGTGCCAGCACCTCGGCGGACATTCAGTACTTC. Translating it yields CASTSADIQYF.

This clonotype was detected many times. This chain joins TRBV9 and TRBJ2-7, with D tentatively TRBD2 (5 bases). The CDR3 is made up of 13 amino acids. Trimming pared 3 bases from V and 0 bases from J, leaving 7 bases between. Per germline, CDR1 SGDLS and CDR2 YYNGEE. The CDR3 here is CASSGTYSYEQYF. For the CDR3, the DNA is TGTGCCAGCAGCGGGACTTACTCCTACGAGCAGTACTTC.

This clonotype was seen at least ten times. The rearrangement links TRBV12-3 or TRBV12-4 to TRBJ2-1, with D perhaps TRBD1 (6 bases). The V gene lost 6 bases and the J gene lost 0 bases, with 12 bases spanning the gap. The CDR3 spans 15 residues. The CDR3 here is CASSNGQSSYNEQFF. The CDR3 DNA reads as TGTGCCAGCAGCAACGGACAGAGCTCCTACAATGAGCAGTTCTTC.

Points on this clonotype: One base away lies a much larger clone, so this may be a sequencing read error. The limits of the CDR3 on the DNA are not certain, so only TCRdb's listed CDR3 is given. The chain combines TRBV11-3 with TRBJ2-2. CDR1 is SGHNT and CDR2 is YENEEA in the germline V gene. With termini counted, the CDR3 has 15 amino acids. The CDR3 region is CASSFAAGTTGELSF.

This clonotype was recorded once. This sequence joins TRBV19 and TRBJ1-5; 10 bases map to TRBD1. After removal of 10 bases from V and 5 bases from J, the junction contained 11 bases not matched to a gene. This CDR3 region has 15 residues. CDR1 and CDR2 from the germline V gene are LNHDA and SQIVND (reference sequence). The CDR3 loop reads CATSGTGAKDQPQHF. Here the CDR3 DNA reads TGTGCCACCAGTGGGACAGGGGCGAAGGATCAGCCCCAGCATTTT.

This clonotype has ten or more counts. The chain employs TRBV20-1 and TRBJ1-2; D not certain. From germline, CDR1 is DFQATT and CDR2 SNEGSKA (reference sequence). V was pared by 2 bases and J by 2 bases, with 3 bases between. The CDR3 length is 11 residues. This CDR3 is CSARSNYGYTF. CDR3 nucleotides: TGCAGTGCTAGATCGAACTATGGCTACACCTTC.

In its sample, this clonotype was seen many times. This chain joins TRBV7-6 and TRBJ1-5; weak D call: TRBD1 (5 bases). The germline V gene encodes CDR1 SGHVS and CDR2 FNYEAQ. The CDR3 spans 15 residues. The germline V and J ends were trimmed by 1 base and 3 bases, with 10 bases remaining between them. The CDR3 is CASSLGGRDNQPQHF. DNA for the CDR3: TGTGCCAGCAGCTTAGGGGGCAGGGACAATCAGCCCCAGCATTTT. The whole variable domain, filled in from reference TRBV7-6 and TRBJ1-5, reads GAGVSQSPRYKVTKRGQDVALRCDPISGHVSLYWYRQALGQGPEFLTYFNYEAQQDKSGLPNDRFSAERPEGSISTLTIQRTEQRDSAMYRCASSLGGRDNQPQHFGDGTRLSIL.

There are many counts of this clonotype. The gene calls are TRBV25-1 and TRBJ2-7; the D gene is possibly TRBD1 (5 bases). Germline assignment: CDR1 MGHDK and CDR2 SYGVNS. The CDR3 has 14 residues. V lost 4 bases and J 2 bases, leaving 12 bases between the germline ends. For the CDR3, the DNA is TGTGCCAGCAGTGTTGATGACAGACCCTACGAGCAGTACTTC. It encodes CASSVDDRPYEQYF.

This clonotype was recorded at least ten times. Written as DNA, the CDR3 is TGTGCCAGCAGTGAAGAAGGCAGGTCCTATGGCTACACCTTC. The encoded protein is CASSEEGRSYGYTF. This chain joins TRBV6-1 and TRBJ1-2; D call uncertain. This CDR3 is built from 14 residues. Germline-derived CDR1 and CDR2 are MNHNS and SASEGT. V gave up 1 base and J gave up 4 bases, with 10 bases separating them.

The table lists this clonotype with many counts. The gene calls are TRBV7-2 and TRBJ2-3, with TRBD2 matching over 9 bases. Unmatched junction bases numbered 4, after V lost 6 bases and J lost 6 bases. The CDR3 consists of 13 residues. Per the germline V gene, CDR1 is SGHTA and CDR2 is FQGNSA. The CDR3 reads CASRPSGTDTQYF. CDR3 nucleotides: TGTGCCAGCAGGCCTAGCGGGACGGATACGCAGTATTTT. Using reference TRBV7-2 and TRBJ2-3 for the parts outside the CDR3, the full variable domain is GAGVSQSPSNKVTEKGKDVELRCDPISGHTALYWYRQSLGQGLEFLIYFQGNSAPDKSGLPSDRFSAERTGGSVSTLTIQRTQQEDSAVYLCASRPSGTDTQYFGPGTRLTVL.

This clonotype was counted at least ten times. The chain employs TRBV20-1 and TRBJ2-7, with TRBD2 as a possible D gene (6 bases). CDR3 length equals 11 residues. Per the germline V gene, CDR1 is DFQATT and CDR2 is SNEGSKA (reference sequence). V shed 6 bases and J shed 6 bases, with 12 bases lying between them. This CDR3 is CSAGTPAEQYF. CDR3 nucleotide sequence: TGCAGTGCCGGGACTCCGGCCGAGCAGTACTTC.

This clonotype showed up many times. V is TRBV5-1 and J is TRBJ1-3; possible D gene TRBD1, 6 bases. In germline, CDR1 is SGHRS, CDR2 YFSETQ. V was pared by 4 bases and J by 1 base, with 9 bases between. The CDR3 is 14 residues long. CDR3 nucleotides: TGCGCCAGCAGCGGGACATCGTCTGGAAACACCATATATTTT. Amino acid sequence: CASSGTSSGNTIYF.

This clonotype occurred many times. The chain has TRBV20-1 and TRBJ1-5; D might be TRBD1 (5 bases). V lost 6 bases and J lost 4, with 10 bases in between. CDR3 size: 12 residues. In germline, CDR1 is DFQATT, CDR2 SNEGSKA (reference sequence). In DNA form, the CDR3 reads TGCAGTGCAACCGACAGAAATCAGCCCCAGCATTTT. Protein sequence: CSATDRNQPQHF.

This sequence joins TRBV11-3 and TRBJ2-1; 9 nucleotides match TRBD1. The CDR3 spans 18 residues. The V gene end was trimmed by 1 base and the J gene end by 8 bases; junction bases not matched to a gene: 15. The germline CDR1 and CDR2 sequences are SGHNT and YENEEA. The CDR3 loop reads CASSLVPGQGRLIDEQFF. CDR3 nucleotide sequence: TGTGCCAGCAGCTTAGTCCCGGGACAGGGTCGGTTGATCGATGAGCAGTTCTTC.

The sample holds many counts of this clonotype. This chain joins TRBV7-2 and TRBJ1-6, with a possible D match to TRBD1 (5 bases). The V gene lost 6 bases and the J gene lost 4 bases, with 10 bases spanning the gap. In germline, CDR1 is SGHTA, CDR2 FQGNSA. The CDR3 length is 14 residues. The CDR3 DNA reads TGTGCCAGCAGTTTTCAGGGTTATAATTCACCCCTCCACTTT. Protein: CASSFQGYNSPLHF.

Only a few counts were recorded for this clonotype. The chain uses TRBV5-1 and TRBJ1-1; D gene ambiguous. This CDR3 is built from 15 residues. Germline V lookup: CDR1 SGHRS, CDR2 YFSETQ. Trimming cost V 0 bases and J 0 bases, with 9 bases left between them. The CDR3 DNA reads as TGCGCCAGCAGCTTGGACCTTCTCTTGAACACTGAAGCTTTCTTT. Amino acids: CASSLDLLLNTEAFF.

This clonotype has at least ten counts. V and J are TRBV7-9 and TRBJ1-2, with 9 bases identical to TRBD1. From germline, CDR1 is SEHNR and CDR2 FQNEAQ (reference sequence). This CDR3 is built from 14 residues. V was clipped by 3 bases and J by 13 bases; unmatched bases: 12. CDR3 loop: CASSFMAGQGGITF. The CDR3 DNA reads as TGTGCCAGCAGCTTCATGGCGGGACAGGGAGGGATCACCTTC.

This clonotype was observed at least ten times. This chain connects TRBV7-8 to TRBJ1-5; 11 bases agree with TRBD1. CDR1 SGHVS and CDR2 FQNEAQ come from the germline V gene. Trimming cost V 1 base and J 11 bases; bases outside gene matches: 4. The CDR3 runs 14 residues. The CDR3 spells CASSLGTGGSTQHF. Here the CDR3 DNA reads TGTGCCAGCAGCTTAGGGACAGGGGGCTCGACCCAGCATTTT.

This chain uses TRBV19 with TRBJ2-2; TRBD1 matches 12 bases. J was trimmed by 0 bases and V by 4 bases; bases with no gene match: 6. The V gene's germline CDR1 is LNHDA and CDR2 SQIVND (reference sequence). This CDR3 spans 18 amino acids. CDR3 in amino acids: CASSNQGQGASNTGELFF. In DNA, the CDR3 is TGTGCCAGTAGTAACCAGGGACAGGGGGCTTCGAACACCGGGGAGCTGTTTTTT.

The rearrangement uses TRBV27 and TRBJ1-5; D perhaps matches TRBD1 (6 bases). Trimming shortened V by 0 bases and J by 7 bases, and 16 bases separated the two germline ends. The germline CDR1 and CDR2 sequences are MNHEY and SMNVEV (reference sequence). This CDR3 has 16 residues. The CDR3 coding sequence is TGTGCCAGCAGTTTATCGAGCAGGGGCTTTGGGCAGCCCCAGCATTTT. Residues: CASSLSSRGFGQPQHF.

J is TRBJ1-2 and V is TRBV5-8, with D possibly TRBD1 on 6 matching bases. From germline, CDR1 is SGHTS and CDR2 YDEGEE. This CDR3 comprises 14 residues. V gave up 4 bases and J gave up 8 bases, with 18 bases separating them. The CDR3: CASSPTGGLSGYTF. DNA for the CDR3: TGTGCCAGCAGCCCCACGGGGGGGCTGAGCGGCTACACCTTC.

J is TRBJ2-2 and V is TRBV29-1; tentative D call: TRBD1 (6 bases). This CDR3 region has 14 residues. CDR1 and CDR2 from the germline V gene are SQVTM and ANQGSEA. The ends were cut back, 7 bases at V and 3 bases at J, with 15 bases in the middle. The CDR3 loop is CSAPGVGDTGELFF. The CDR3 DNA reads as TGCAGCGCACCAGGGGTCGGTGACACCGGGGAGCTGTTTTTT.

This clonotype was found many times. The chain employs TRBV13 and TRBJ1-3, with 8 positions matching TRBD1. This CDR3 spans 15 amino acids. V lost 5 bases and J lost 0; bases outside the gene matches: 3. Germline V gene data show CDR1 as PRHDT and CDR2 as FYEKMQ (reference sequence). The CDR3 DNA is TGTGCCAGCAGCCTGGACAGGGCCTCTGGAAACACCATATATTTT. Its translation is CASSLDRASGNTIYF.

The chain links TRBV15 to TRBJ1-3; TRBD1 agrees at 10 bases. CDR1 is LNHNV and CDR2 is YYDKDF in the germline V gene (reference sequence). The length of the CDR3 is 16 residues. After removal of 1 base from V and 2 bases from J, the junction contained 2 bases not matched to a gene. The CDR3 region has the DNA TGTGCCACCAGCAGAGGGGACAGGGGTGCTGGAAACACCATATATTTT. It is translated as CATSRGDRGAGNTIYF.

This clonotype was seen ten or more times. V gene TRBV7-9 combines with J gene TRBJ1-2, with 7 bases identical to TRBD1. The ends lost 1 base at V and 2 bases at J; junction bases unmatched: 13. Germline values: CDR1 SEHNR, CDR2 FQNEAQ (reference sequence). The CDR3 loop spans 18 amino acids. The CDR3 loop reads CASSLGNRGTEENYGYTF. CDR3 sequence (DNA): TGTGCCAGCAGCTTAGGAAATAGGGGGACAGAGGAGAACTATGGCTACACCTTC.

The rearrangement links TRBV10-3 to TRBJ1-6; 7 bases fit TRBD1. J gave up 8 bases and V 2 bases, and 9 bases lay outside the gene matches. The CDR3 runs to 16 residues. Looked up from germline, CDR1 is ENHRY and CDR2 is SYGVKD. The CDR3 sequence is CAISERTGESDSPLHF. CDR3 DNA sequence: TGTGCCATCAGTGAGCGGACAGGAGAAAGTGATTCACCCCTCCACTTT.

There are many counts of this clonotype. The chain recombines TRBV18 with TRBJ2-5; D may correspond to TRBD1 or TRBD2 (5 bases each). Trimming took 2 bases from V and 11 from J, leaving 15 bases between them. The CDR3 runs 13 residues. Germline V lookup: CDR1 KGHSH, CDR2 LQKENI. As DNA, the CDR3 is TGTGCCAGCTCACCAGGGGCTGGGACCCATCAGTACTTC. Translation gives CASSPGAGTHQYF.

This clonotype was observed many times. The chain carries TRBV6-6 and TRBJ2-7; D is possibly TRBD2 (6 bases). V gave up 0 bases and J gave up 2 bases, with 14 bases separating them. Germline lookup yields CDR1 MNHNY and CDR2 SVGAGI (reference sequence). The CDR3 covers 16 residues. CDR3 in DNA: TGTGCCAGCAGTTACTCGGGTTCGCGGGGAGCCTACGAGCAGTACTTC. Translating gives CASSYSGSRGAYEQYF.

This chain connects TRBV7-2 to TRBJ2-6, with a possible D match to TRBD1 (5 bases). The CDR3 runs to 15 residues. CDR1 is SGHTA, CDR2 FQGNSA, per germline. Trimming stripped 6 bases from V and 0 bases from J, with 9 bases between. DNA for the CDR3: TGTGCCAGCAGGGCAGGGATCTCTGGGGCCAACGTCCTGACTTTC. Translation gives CASRAGISGANVLTF.